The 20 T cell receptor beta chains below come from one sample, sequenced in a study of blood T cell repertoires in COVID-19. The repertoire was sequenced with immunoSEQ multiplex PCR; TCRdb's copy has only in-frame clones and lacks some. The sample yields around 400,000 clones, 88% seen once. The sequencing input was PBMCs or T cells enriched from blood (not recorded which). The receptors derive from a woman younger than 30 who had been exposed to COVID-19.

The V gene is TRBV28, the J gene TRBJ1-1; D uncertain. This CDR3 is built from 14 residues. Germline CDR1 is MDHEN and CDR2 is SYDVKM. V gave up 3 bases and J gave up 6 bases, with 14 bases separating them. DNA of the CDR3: TGTGCCAGCAGTTTTCCCAGACATAAAGCTGAAGCTTTCTTT. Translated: CASSFPRHKAEAFF.

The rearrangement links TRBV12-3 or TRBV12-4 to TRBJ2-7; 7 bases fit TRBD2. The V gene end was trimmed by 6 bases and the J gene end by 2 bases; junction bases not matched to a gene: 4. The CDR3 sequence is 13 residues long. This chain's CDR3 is CASSTGGPYEQYF. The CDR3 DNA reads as TGTGCCAGCAGCACGGGGGGACCCTACGAGCAGTACTTC.

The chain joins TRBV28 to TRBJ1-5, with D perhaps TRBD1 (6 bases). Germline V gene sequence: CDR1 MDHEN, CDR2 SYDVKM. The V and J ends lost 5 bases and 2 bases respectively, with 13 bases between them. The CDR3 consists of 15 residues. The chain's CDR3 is CASSVRDTRNQPQHF. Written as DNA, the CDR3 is TGTGCCAGCAGTGTTAGGGACACTCGCAATCAGCCCCAGCATTTT.

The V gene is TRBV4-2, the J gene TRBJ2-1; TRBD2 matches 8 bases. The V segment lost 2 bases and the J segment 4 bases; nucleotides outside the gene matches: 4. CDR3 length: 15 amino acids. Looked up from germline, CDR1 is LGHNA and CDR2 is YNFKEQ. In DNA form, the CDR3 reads TGTGCCAGCAGCCAACTCACGGGGGGGTACAATGAGCAGTTCTTC. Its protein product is CASSQLTGGYNEQFF.

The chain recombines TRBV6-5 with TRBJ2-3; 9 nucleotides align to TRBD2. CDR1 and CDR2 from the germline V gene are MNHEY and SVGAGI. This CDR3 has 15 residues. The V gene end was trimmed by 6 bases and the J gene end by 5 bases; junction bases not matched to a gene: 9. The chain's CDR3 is CASSPTSGGVDTQYF. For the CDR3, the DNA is TGTGCCAGCAGCCCGACTAGCGGCGGTGTAGATACGCAGTATTTT.

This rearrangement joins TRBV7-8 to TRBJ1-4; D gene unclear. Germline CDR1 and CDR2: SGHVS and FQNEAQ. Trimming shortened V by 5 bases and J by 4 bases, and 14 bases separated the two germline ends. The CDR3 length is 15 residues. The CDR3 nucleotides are TGTGCCAGCAGCCAAAAGAGGCAGATTAATGAAAAACTGTTTTTT. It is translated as CASSQKRQINEKLFF.

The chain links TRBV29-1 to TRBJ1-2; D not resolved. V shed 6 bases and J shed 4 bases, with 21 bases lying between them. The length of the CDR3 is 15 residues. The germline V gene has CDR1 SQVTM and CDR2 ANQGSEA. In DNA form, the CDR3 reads TGCAGCGTCGATACAGAGGGAGCAGTCGGCTATGGCTACACCTTC. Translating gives CSVDTEGAVGYGYTF.

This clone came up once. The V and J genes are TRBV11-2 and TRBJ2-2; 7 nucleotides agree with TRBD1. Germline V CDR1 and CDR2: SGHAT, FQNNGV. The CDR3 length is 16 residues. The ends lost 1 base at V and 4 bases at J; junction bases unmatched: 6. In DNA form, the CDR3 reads TGTGCCAGCAGCTTAGCCCCCCGGGACAGCACCGGGGAGCTGTTTTTT. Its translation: CASSLAPRDSTGELFF.

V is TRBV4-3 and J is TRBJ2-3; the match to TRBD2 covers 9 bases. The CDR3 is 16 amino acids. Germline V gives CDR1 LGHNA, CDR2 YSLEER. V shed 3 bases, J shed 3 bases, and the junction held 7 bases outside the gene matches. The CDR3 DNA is TGCGCCAGCAGCCAGAGGTCCAGCGGGGGGACAGATACGCAGTATTTT. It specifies CASSQRSSGGTDTQYF.

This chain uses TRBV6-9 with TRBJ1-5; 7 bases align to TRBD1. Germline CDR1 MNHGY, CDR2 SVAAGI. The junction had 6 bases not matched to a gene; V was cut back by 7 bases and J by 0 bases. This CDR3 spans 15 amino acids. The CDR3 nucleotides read TGTGCCAGCACCTTTGACAGGGATAGCAATCAGCCCCAGCATTTT. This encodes CASTFDRDSNQPQHF.

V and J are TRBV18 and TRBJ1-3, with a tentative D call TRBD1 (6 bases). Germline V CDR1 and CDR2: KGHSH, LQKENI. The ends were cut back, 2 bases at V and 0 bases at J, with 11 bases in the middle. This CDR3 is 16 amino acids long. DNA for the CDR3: TGTGCCAGCTCACCAAGACAACAGGGCTCTGGAAACACCATATATTTT. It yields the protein CASSPRQQGSGNTIYF. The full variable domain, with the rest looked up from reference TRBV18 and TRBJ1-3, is NAGVMQNPRHLVRRRGQEARLRCSPMKGHSHVYWYRQLPEEGLKFMVYLQKENIIDESGMPKERFSAEFPKEGPSILRIQQVVRGDSAAYFCASSPRQQGSGNTIYFGEGSWLTVV.

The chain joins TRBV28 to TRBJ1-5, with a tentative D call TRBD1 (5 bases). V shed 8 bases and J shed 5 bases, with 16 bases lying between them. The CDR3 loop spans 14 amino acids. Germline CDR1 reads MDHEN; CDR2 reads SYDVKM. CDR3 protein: CASRGDWEDQPQHF. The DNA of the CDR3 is TGTGCCAGCCGCGGGGACTGGGAGGATCAGCCCCAGCATTTT.

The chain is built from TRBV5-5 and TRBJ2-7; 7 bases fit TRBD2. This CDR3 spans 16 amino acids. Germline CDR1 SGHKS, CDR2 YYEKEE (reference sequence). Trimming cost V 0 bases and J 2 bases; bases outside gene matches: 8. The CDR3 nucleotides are TGTGCCAGCAGCTTGGGGGCGGGGAGGGATCCCTACGAGCAGTACTTC. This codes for CASSLGAGRDPYEQYF.

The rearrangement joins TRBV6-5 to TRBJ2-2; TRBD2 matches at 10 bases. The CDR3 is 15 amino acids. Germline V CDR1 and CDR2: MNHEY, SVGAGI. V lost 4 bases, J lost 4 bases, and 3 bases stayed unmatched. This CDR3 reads CASSFSGRGTGELFF. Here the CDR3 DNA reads TGTGCCAGCAGTTTCAGCGGGAGGGGCACCGGGGAGCTGTTTTTT.

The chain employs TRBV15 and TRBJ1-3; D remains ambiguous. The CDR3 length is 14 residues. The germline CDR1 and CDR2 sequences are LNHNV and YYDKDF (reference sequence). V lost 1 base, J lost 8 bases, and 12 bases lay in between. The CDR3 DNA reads TGTGCCACCAGCAGAGTCCCCGGGGAGGACACCATATATTTT. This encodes CATSRVPGEDTIYF.

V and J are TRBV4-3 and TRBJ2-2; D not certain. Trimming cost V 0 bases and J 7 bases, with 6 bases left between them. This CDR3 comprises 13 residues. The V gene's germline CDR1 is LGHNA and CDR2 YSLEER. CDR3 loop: CASSQEPLGELFF. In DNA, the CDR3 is TGCGCCAGCAGCCAAGAACCACTCGGGGAGCTGTTTTTT.

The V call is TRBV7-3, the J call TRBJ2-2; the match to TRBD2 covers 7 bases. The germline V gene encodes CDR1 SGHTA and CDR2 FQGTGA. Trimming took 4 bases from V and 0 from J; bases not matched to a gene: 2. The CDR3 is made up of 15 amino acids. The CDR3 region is CASSWEGPNTGELFF. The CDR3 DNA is TGTGCCAGCAGCTGGGAGGGACCGAACACCGGGGAGCTGTTTTTT.

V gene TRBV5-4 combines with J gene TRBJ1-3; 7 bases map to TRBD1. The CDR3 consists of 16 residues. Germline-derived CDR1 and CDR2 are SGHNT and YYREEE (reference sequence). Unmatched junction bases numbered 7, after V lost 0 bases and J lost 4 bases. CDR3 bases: TGTGCCAGCAGCTTGGACCGACAGGGAAGCGGAAACACCATATATTTT. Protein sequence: CASSLDRQGSGNTIYF. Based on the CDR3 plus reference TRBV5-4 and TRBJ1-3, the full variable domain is ETGVTQSPTHLIKTRGQQVTLRCSSQSGHNTVSWYQQALGQGPQFIFQYYREEENGRGNFPPRFSGLQFPNYSSELNVNALELDDSALYLCASSLDRQGSGNTIYFGEGSWLTVV.

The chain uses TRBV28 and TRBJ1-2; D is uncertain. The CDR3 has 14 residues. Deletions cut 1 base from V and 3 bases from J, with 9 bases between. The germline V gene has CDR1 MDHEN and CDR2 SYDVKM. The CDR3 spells CASSLLGGYYGYTF. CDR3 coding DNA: TGTGCCAGCAGTTTATTGGGAGGTTACTATGGCTACACCTTC.

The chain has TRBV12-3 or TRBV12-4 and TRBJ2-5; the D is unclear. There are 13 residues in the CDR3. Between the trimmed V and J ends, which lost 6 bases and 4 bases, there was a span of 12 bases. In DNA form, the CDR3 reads TGTGCCAGCAGGCAGTACGGGTCAGAGACCCAGTACTTC. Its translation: CASRQYGSETQYF.